The present entry profiles one T cell receptor (beta chain) with its context. Its target is unknown. V shed 5 bases and J shed 6 bases, with 16 bases lying between them. The length of the CDR3 is 14 residues. Germline V lookup: CDR1 LNHDA, CDR2 SQIVND (reference sequence). These data belong to a study of T cell responses to AZD1222 COVID-19 vaccine. Study-level results: In a largely white British group with more females than males, clonal diversity was possibly underestimated. Of the AZD1222 recipients, only five or six were seropositive at baseline.

Profiled with immunoSEQ multiplex PCR; TCRdb holds only in-frame clones, not every one. The sample consists of roughly 160,000 clones, 75% to 90% of them appearing once. The V call is TRBV19, the J call TRBJ1-1, with a tentative D call TRBD1 (6 bases). The receptor's source is an adult in good health. Sequencing was performed on peripheral blood, taken on day 0 of AZD1222 vaccination. The CDR3 region is CASSVPTGWAEAFF. The CDR3 region has the DNA TGTGCCAGTAGTGTCCCCACAGGGTGGGCTGAAGCTTTCTTT.